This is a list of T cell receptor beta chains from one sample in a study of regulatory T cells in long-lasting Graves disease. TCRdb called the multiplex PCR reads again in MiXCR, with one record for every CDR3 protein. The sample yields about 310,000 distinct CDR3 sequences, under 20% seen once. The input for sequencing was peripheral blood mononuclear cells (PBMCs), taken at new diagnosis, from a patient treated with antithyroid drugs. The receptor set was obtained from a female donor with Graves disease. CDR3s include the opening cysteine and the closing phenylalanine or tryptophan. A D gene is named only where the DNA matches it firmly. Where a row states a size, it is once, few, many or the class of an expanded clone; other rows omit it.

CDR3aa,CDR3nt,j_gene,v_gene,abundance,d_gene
CASSLEGQASGSGETQYF,TGCGCCAGCAGCTTGGAGGGGCAGGCTAGCGGTTCGGGCGAGACCCAGTACTTC,TRBJ2-5,TRBV5-1,few,TRBD2
CSVGTSGTTGELFF,TGCAGCGTTGGGACTAGCGGGACCACCGGGGAGCTGTTTTTT,TRBJ2-2,TRBV29-1,many,TRBD2
CASSAGQAADMNTEAFF,TGTGCCAGCAGCGCGGGACAGGCCGCTGATATGAACACTGAAGCTTTCTTT,TRBJ1-1,TRBV9,many,TRBD1
CAWREAGGSTDTQYF,TGTGCCTGGAGGGAAGCGGGAGGAAGCACAGATACGCAGTATTTT,TRBJ2-3,TRBV30,many,TRBD2
CASSPTGDYGYTF,TGTGCCAGCAGCCCGACAGGGGACTATGGCTACACCTTC,TRBJ1-2,TRBV5-1,many,TRBD1
CASSLLGITGELFF,TGCGCCAGCAGCTTGTTGGGAATCACCGGGGAGCTGTTTTTT,TRBJ2-2,TRBV5-1,few,-
CASSLEPQVRYTF,TGTGCCAGCAGTTTAGAACCACAGGTTCGCTACACCTTC,TRBJ1-2,TRBV12-3/TRBV12-4,many,-
CASSHGGRDSNQPQHF,TGTGCCAGCAGCCATGGGGGACGCGATAGCAATCAGCCCCAGCATTTT,TRBJ1-5,TRBV3-1,many,-
CASSTSGTGYEQYF,TGTGCCAGCAGCACTAGCGGGACGGGGTACGAGCAGTACTTC,TRBJ2-7,TRBV27,many,TRBD2
CATSRIGVPGNTIYF,TGTGCCACCAGCAGAATCGGGGTCCCTGGAAACACCATATATTTT,TRBJ1-3,TRBV15,many,-
CASSSGLAVHEQYF,TGTGCCAGCAGCTCCGGACTAGCGGTCCACGAGCAGTACTTC,TRBJ2-7,TRBV11-2,-,TRBD2
CASSFLLGGTSTDTQYF,TGTGCCAGCAGTTTCCTCCTAGGAGGCACTAGCACAGATACGCAGTATTTT,TRBJ2-3,TRBV12-3/TRBV12-4,many,-
CATSDPRQTYGYTF,TGTGCCACCAGTGACCCGAGACAGACCTATGGCTACACCTTC,TRBJ1-2,TRBV24-1,many,-
CATSRRDRVYEQYF,TGTGCCACCAGCCGGCGGGACCGAGTCTACGAGCAGTACTTC,TRBJ2-7,TRBV15,-,-
CAVSGSWETQYF,TGTGCCGTTAGCGGGAGCTGGGAGACCCAGTACTTC,TRBJ2-5,TRBV10-3,many,TRBD2
CAWEKGRSYSGANVLTF,TGTGCCTGGGAGAAAGGGCGATCGTACTCTGGGGCCAACGTCCTGACTTTC,TRBJ2-6,TRBV30,few,-
CSARSAVGETQYF,TGCAGTGCTAGGAGCGCGGTTGGTGAGACCCAGTACTTC,TRBJ2-5,TRBV20-1,many,-
CASSDRGPAKNIQYF,TGTGCCAGCAGTGACAGGGGTCCAGCCAAAAACATTCAGTACTTC,TRBJ2-4,TRBV2,-,-
CAISELRDRAYEQYF,TGTGCCATCAGTGAGCTCCGGGACAGAGCCTACGAGCAGTACTTC,TRBJ2-7,TRBV10-3,many,TRBD1
CATTGGGDGELFF,TGTGCCACCACAGGGGGGGGGGACGGGGAGCTGTTTTTT,TRBJ2-2,TRBV15,many,-
CASSEQSGSAEAFF,TGTGCCAGCTCAGAACAATCAGGGAGCGCTGAAGCTTTCTTT,TRBJ1-1,TRBV18,many,-
CSARDQEGYEQYF,TGCAGTGCTAGAGATCAGGAGGGCTACGAGCAGTACTTC,TRBJ2-7,TRBV20-1,many,-
CASSPRGQGQSETQYF,TGCGCCAGCAGCCCGCGGGGACAGGGGCAGAGCGAGACCCAGTACTTC,TRBJ2-5,TRBV5-1,many,TRBD1
CASSPRSGYTYEQYF,TGTGCCAGCTCACCTCGGTCGGGGTATACCTACGAGCAGTACTTC,TRBJ2-7,TRBV18,many,-
CASSLLEGLETGELFF,TGTGCCAGCTCACTCCTAGAAGGACTTGAGACCGGGGAGCTGTTTTTT,TRBJ2-2,TRBV18,-,-
CSAIPGTSYEQYF,TGCAGTGCTATTCCCGGGACTAGCTACGAGCAGTACTTC,TRBJ2-7,TRBV20-1,many,TRBD2
CASSLNRDRNF,TGTGCCAGCAGCCTGAACCGGGACAGAAACTTT,TRBJ1-1,TRBV12-3/TRBV12-4,many,TRBD1
CATSDLIRDRAHEQYF,TGTGCCACCAGTGATTTGATCCGGGACAGGGCCCACGAGCAGTACTTC,TRBJ2-7,TRBV24-1,-,TRBD1